This T cell receptor beta chain is from a study of graft-versus-host responses after intestinal transplantation. Findings and caveats of the study: GvH clones surfaced in recipient marrow, some emerging earlier in ileum or blood.

Data came from immunoSEQ multiplex PCR; TCRdb stores just in-frame clones and leaves some out. Here the sample spans 90,000 to 120,000 clones, roughly 89% being singletons. The CDR3 has 15 amino acids. With 1 base removed from V and 3 bases from J, the gap between germline ends came to 13 bases. Germline V gene data show CDR1 as SGHRS and CDR2 as YFSETQ. About this clone itself: Antigen: not known.

This sequence was found in a human donor who was the organ donor for an intestinal transplant. The sample in question was unstimulated CD4+ T cells sorted from spleen or lymph node cells, obtained before transplant. The J gene is TRBJ1-2, the V gene TRBV5-1; D remains ambiguous. The CDR3 DNA is TGCGCCAGCAGCTTGTTACAAGCCTTGGACTATGGCTACACCTTC. Translated, it gives CASSLLQALDYGYTF.